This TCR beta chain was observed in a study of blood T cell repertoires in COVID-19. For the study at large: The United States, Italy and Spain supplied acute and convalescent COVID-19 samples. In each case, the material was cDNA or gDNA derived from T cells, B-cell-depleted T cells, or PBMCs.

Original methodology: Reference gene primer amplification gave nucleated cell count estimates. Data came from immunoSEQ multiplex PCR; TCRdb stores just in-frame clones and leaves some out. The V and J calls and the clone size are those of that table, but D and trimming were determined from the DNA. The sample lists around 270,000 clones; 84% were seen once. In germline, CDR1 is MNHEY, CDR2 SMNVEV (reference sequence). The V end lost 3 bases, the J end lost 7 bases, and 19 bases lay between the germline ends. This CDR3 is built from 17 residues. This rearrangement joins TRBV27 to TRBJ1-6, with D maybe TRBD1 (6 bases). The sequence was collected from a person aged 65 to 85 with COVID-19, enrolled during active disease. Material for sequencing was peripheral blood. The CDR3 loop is CASSLNRVMAPNSPLHF. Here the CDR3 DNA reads TGTGCCAGCAGTTTGAACAGGGTTATGGCCCCCAATTCACCCCTCCACTTT.